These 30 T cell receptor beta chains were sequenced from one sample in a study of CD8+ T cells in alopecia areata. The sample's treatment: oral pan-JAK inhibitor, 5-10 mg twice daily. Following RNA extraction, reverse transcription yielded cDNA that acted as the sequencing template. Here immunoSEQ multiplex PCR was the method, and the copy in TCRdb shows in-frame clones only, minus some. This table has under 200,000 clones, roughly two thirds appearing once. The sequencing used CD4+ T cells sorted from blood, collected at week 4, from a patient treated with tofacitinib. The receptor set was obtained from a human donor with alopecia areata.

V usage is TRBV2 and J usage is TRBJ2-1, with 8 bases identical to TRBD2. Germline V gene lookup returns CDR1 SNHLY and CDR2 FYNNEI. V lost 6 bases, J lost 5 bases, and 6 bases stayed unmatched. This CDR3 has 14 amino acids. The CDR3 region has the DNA TGTGCCAGCAGCGGGAGGGTTCGAGACAATGAGCAGTTCTTC. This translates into CASSGRVRDNEQFF.

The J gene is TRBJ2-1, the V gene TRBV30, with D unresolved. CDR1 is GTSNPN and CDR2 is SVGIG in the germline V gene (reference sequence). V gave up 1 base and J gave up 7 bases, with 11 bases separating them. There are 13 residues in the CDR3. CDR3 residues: CAWSGQYENEQFF. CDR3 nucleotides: TGTGCCTGGAGTGGGCAGTATGAGAATGAGCAGTTCTTC.

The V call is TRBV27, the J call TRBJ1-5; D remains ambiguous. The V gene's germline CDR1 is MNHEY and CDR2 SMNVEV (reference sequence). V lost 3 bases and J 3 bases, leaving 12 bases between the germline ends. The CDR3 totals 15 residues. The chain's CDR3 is CASSLTWQVNQPQHF. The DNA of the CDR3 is TGTGCCAGCAGTTTGACGTGGCAGGTCAATCAGCCCCAGCATTTT.

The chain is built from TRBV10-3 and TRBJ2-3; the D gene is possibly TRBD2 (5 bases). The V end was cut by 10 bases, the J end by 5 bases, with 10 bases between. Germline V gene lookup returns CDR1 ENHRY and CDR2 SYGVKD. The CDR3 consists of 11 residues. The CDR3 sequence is CATGVGDTQYF. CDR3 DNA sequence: TGTGCCACCGGGGTCGGAGATACGCAGTATTTT.

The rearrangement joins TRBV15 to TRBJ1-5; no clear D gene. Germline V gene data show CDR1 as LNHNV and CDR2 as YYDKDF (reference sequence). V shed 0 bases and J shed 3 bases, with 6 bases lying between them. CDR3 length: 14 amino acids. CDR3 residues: CATSREGFNQPQHF. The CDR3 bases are TGTGCCACCAGCAGAGAAGGGTTCAATCAGCCCCAGCATTTT.

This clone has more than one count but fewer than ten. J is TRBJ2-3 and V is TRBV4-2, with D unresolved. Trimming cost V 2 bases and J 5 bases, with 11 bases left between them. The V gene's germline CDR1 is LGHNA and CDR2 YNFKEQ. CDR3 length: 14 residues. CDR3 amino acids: CASSQPQSRDTQYF. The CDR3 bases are TGTGCCAGCAGCCAACCCCAATCCCGAGATACGCAGTATTTT.

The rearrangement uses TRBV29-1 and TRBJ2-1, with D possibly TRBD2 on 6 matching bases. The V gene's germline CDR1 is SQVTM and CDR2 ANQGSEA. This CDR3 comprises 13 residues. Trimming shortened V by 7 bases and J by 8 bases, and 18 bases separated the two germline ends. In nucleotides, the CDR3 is TGCAGCGCATTGCGGGATCTCAGCTATGAGCAGTTCTTC. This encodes CSALRDLSYEQFF.

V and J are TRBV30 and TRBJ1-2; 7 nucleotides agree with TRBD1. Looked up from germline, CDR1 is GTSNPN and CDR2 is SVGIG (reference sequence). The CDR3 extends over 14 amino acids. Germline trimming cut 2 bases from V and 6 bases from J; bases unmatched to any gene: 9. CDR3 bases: TGTGCCTGGAGTAAGCAGGGGGTCTACCATGGCTACACCTTC. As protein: CAWSKQGVYHGYTF.

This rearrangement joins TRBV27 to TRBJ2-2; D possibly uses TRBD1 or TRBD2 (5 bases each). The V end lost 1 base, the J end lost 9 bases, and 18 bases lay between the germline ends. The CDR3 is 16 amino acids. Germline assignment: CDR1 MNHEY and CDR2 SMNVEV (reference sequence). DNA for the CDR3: TGTGCCAGCAGTTTATTAGCGTTGGGGGATTGGAGGGAGCTGTTTTTT. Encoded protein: CASSLLALGDWRELFF.

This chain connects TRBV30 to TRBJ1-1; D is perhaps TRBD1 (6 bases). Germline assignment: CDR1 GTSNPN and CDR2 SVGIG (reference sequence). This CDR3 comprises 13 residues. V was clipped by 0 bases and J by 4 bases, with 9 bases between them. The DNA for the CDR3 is TGTGCCTGGAGTGTTGTAGGGGGCACTGAAGCTTTCTTT. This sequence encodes CAWSVVGGTEAFF.

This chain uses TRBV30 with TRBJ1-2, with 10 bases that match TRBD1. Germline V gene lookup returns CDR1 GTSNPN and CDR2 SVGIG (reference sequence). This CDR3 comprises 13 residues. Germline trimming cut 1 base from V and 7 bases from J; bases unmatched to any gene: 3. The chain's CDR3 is CAWSGQGALGYTF. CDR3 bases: TGTGCCTGGAGTGGACAGGGGGCGCTTGGCTACACCTTC.

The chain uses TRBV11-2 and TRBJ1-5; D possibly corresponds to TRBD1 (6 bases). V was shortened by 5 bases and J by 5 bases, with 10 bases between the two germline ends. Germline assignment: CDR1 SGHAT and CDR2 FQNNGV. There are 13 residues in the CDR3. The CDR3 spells CASSLQGDQPQHF. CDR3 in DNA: TGTGCCAGCAGCCTACAGGGCGATCAGCCCCAGCATTTT.

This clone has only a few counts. The CDR3: CSATKNIQYF. CDR3 in DNA: TGCAGTGCTACCAAAAACATTCAGTACTTC. This chain links TRBV20-1 with TRBJ2-4; D ambiguous. This CDR3 is built from 10 residues. Per the germline V gene, CDR1 is DFQATT and CDR2 is SNEGSKA (reference sequence). V was clipped by 4 bases and J by 2 bases, with 0 bases between them.

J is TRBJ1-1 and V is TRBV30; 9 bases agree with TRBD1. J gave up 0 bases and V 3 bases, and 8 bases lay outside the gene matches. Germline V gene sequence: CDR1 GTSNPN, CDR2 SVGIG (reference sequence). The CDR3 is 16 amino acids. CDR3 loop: CAWSRVGQGMNTEAFF. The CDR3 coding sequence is TGTGCCTGGAGCAGAGTTGGACAGGGGATGAACACTGAAGCTTTCTTT.

The CDR3 loop is CAWSTGSSNTEAFF. Written as DNA, the CDR3 is TGTGCCTGGAGCACAGGGAGTTCGAACACTGAAGCTTTCTTT. The chain recombines TRBV30 with TRBJ1-1; possible D gene TRBD1, 6 bases. The germline V gene encodes CDR1 GTSNPN and CDR2 SVGIG (reference sequence). There are 14 residues in the CDR3. Trimming took 3 bases from V and 1 from J, leaving 12 bases between them.

The CDR3 nucleotides are TGCGCCAGCAGTGCCGGGGATGAAAAACTGTTTTTT. It is translated as CASSAGDEKLFF. The chain combines TRBV23-1 with TRBJ1-4, with D hard to call. TRBV23-1 is sorted into the ORF group, with uncertain function. V shed 5 bases and J shed 6 bases, with 7 bases lying between them. This CDR3 region has 12 residues.

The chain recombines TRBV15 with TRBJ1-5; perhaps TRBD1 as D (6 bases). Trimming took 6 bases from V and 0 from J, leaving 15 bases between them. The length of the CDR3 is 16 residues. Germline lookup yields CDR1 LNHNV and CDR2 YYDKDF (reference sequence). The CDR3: CATSTGTMASNQPQHF. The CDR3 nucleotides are TGTGCCACCAGTACCGGGACAATGGCTAGCAATCAGCCCCAGCATTTT.

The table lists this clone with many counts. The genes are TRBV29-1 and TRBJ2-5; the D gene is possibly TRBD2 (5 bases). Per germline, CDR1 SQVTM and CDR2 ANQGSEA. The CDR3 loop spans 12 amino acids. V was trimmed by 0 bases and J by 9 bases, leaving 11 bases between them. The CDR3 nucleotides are TGCAGCGTTGAAGAGTCTCTCGGGGCCCAGTACTTC. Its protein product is CSVEESLGAQYF.

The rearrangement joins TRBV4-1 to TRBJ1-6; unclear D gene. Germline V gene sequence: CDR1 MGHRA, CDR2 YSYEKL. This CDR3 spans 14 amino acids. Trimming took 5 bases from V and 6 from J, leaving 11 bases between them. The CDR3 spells CASSLRTINSPLHF. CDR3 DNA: TGCGCCAGCAGCTTGAGGACCATTAATTCACCCCTCCACTTT.

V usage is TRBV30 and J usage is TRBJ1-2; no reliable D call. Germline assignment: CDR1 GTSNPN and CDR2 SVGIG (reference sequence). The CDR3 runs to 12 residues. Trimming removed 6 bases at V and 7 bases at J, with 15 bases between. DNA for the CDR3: TGTGCCTGTCTAGAAGGGCTGGGTGGCTACACCTTC. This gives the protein CACLEGLGGYTF.

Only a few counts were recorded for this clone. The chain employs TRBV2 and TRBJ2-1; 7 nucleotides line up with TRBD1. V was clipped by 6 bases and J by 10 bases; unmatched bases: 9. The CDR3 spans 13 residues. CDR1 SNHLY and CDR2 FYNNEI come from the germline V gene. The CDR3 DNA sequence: TGTGCCAGCAGCCGGGACAGCCCGCCCGAGCAGTTCTTC. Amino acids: CASSRDSPPEQFF.

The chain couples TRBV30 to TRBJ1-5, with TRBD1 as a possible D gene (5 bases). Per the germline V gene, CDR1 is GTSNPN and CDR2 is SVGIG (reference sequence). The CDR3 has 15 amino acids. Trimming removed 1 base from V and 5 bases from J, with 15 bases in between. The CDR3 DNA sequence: TGTGCCTGGAGTGGGGCAAGGGACGGGCATCAGCCCCAGCATTTT. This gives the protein CAWSGARDGHQPQHF.

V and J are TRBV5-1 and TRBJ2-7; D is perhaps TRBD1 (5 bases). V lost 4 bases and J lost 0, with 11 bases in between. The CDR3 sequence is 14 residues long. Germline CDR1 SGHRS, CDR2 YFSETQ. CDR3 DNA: TGCGCCAGCAGCCCCTCGACAGACTCCTACGAGCAGTACTTC. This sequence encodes CASSPSTDSYEQYF.

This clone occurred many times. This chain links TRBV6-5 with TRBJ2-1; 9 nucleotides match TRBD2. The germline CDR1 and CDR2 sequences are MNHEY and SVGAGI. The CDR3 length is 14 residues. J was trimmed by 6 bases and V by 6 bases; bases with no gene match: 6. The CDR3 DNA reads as TGTGCCAGCAGGCCGGGACTAGCAATCAATGAGCAGTTCTTC. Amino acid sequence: CASRPGLAINEQFF.

The CDR3 spells CASSLGETQYF. The CDR3 DNA reads TGTGCCAGCAGCCTAGGGGAGACCCAGTACTTC. This chain joins TRBV9 and TRBJ2-5; D is unresolved. The length of the CDR3 is 11 residues. Germline CDR1 reads SGDLS; CDR2 reads YYNGEE. Trimming took off 4 bases at V and 5 bases at J, with 6 bases between the two ends.

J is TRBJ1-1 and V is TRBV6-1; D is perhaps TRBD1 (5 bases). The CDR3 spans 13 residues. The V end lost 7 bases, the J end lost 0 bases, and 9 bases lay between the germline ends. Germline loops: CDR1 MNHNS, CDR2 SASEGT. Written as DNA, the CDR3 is TGTGCCAGCAATTTCAGGGTGAACACTGAAGCTTTCTTT. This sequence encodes CASNFRVNTEAFF.

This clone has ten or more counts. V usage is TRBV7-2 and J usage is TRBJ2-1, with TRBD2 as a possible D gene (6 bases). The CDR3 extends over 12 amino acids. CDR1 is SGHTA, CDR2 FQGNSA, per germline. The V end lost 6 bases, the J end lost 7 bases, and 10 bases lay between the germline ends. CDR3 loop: CASRPEGNEQFF. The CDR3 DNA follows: TGTGCCAGCAGACCGGAGGGAAATGAGCAGTTCTTC.

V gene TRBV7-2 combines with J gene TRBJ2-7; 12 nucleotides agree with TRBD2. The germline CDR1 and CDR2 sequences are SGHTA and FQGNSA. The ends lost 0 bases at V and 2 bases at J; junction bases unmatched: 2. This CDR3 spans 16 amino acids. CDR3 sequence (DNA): TGTGCCAGCAGCTTAGCCGGACTAGCGGGGACCTACGAGCAGTACTTC. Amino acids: CASSLAGLAGTYEQYF. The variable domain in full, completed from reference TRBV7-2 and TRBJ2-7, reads GAGVSQSPSNKVTEKGKDVELRCDPISGHTALYWYRQSLGQGLEFLIYFQGNSAPDKSGLPSDRFSAERTGGSVSTLTIQRTQQEDSAVYLCASSLAGLAGTYEQYFGPGTRLTVT.

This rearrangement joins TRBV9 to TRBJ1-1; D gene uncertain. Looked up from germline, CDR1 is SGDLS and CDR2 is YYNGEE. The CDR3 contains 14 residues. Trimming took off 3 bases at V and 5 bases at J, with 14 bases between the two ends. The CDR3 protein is CASSASGGKTEAFF. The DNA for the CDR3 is TGTGCCAGCAGCGCGAGCGGTGGAAAAACTGAAGCTTTCTTT. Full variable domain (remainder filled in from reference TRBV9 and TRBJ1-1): DSGVTQTPKHLITATGQRVTLRCSPRSGDLSVYWYQQSLDQGLQFLIQYYNGEERAKGNILERFSAQQFPDLHSELNLSSLELGDSALYFCASSASGGKTEAFFGQGTRLTVV.

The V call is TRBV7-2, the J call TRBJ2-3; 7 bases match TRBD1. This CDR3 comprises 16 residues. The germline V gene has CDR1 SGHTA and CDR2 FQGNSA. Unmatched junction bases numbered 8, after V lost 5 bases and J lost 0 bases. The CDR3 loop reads CASSPPGQASTDTQYF. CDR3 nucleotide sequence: TGTGCCAGCAGCCCTCCAGGACAGGCTAGCACAGATACGCAGTATTTT.